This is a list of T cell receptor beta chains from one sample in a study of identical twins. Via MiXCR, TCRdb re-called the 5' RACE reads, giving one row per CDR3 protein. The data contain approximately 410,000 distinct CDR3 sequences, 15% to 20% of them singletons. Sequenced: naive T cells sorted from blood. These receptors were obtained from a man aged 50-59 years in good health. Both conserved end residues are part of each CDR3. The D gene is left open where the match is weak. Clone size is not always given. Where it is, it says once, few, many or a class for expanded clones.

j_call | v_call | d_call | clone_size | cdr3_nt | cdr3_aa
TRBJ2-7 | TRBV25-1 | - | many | TGTGCCAGCAGTCACTACGAGCAGTACTTC | CASSHYEQYF
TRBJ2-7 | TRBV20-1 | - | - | TGCAGTGCTAGTGGGGGGATGTACTACGAGCAGTACTTC | CSASGGMYYEQYF
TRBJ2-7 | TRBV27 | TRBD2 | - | TGTGCCAGCAGTCCTAGCGGGAGGATCTACGAGCAGTACTTC | CASSPSGRIYEQYF
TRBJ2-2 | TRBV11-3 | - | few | TGTGCCAGCAGCTTAACGATAGGGGCCAACACCGGGGAGCTGTTTTTT | CASSLTIGANTGELFF
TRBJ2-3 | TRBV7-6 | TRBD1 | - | TGTGCCAGCAGCTTAGCGGGCAGGGGGCTAGGAGATACGCAGTATTTT | CASSLAGRGLGDTQYF
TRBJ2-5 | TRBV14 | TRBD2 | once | TGTGCCAGCAGCCCAGGACTAGCGGGTGAACAAGAGACCCAGTACTTC | CASSPGLAGEQETQYF
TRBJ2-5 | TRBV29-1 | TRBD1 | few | TGCAGCGTTGATATCGGGACAGATCAAGAGACCCAGTACTTC | CSVDIGTDQETQYF
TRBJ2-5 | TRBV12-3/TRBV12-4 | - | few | TGTGCCAGCAGTTTACGACAGTCCGGGGCCCAGTACTTC | CASSLRQSGAQYF
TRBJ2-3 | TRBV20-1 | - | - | TGCAGTGCTAATAACCTCCCCGATACGCAGTATTTT | CSANNLPDTQYF
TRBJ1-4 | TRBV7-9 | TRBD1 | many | TGTGCCAGCAGTTATACCGGGACAGGGAAGACTAATGAAAAACTGTTTTTT | CASSYTGTGKTNEKLFF